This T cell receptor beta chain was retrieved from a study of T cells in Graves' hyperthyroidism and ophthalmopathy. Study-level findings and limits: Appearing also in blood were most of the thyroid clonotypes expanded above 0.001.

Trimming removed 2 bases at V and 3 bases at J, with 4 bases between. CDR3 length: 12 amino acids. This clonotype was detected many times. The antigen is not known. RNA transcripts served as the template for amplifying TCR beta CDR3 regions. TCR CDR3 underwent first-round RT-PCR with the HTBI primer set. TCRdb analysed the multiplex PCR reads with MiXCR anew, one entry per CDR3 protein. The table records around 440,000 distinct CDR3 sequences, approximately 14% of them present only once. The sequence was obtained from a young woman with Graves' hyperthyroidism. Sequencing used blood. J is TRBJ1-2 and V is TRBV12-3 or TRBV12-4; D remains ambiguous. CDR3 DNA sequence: TGTGCCAGCAGTTTAAAGGACTATGGCTACACCTTC. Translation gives CASSLKDYGYTF.